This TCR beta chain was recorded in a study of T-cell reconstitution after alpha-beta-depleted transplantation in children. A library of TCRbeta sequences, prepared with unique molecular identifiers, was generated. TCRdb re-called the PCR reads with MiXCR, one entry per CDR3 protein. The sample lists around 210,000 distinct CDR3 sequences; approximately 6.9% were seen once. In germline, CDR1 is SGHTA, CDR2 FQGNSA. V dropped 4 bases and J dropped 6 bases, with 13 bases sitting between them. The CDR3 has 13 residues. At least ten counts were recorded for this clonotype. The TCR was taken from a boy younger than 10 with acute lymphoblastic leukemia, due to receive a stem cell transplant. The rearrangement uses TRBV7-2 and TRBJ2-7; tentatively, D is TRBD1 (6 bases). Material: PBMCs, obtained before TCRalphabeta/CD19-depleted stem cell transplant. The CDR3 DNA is TGTGCCAGCAGCTCCCTAGGGACACTCGAGCAGTACTTC. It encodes CASSSLGTLEQYF.